This T cell receptor beta chain is drawn from a study of blood T cell repertoires in COVID-19. Study as a whole: Both acute and convalescent COVID-19 samples were obtained from the United States, Italy and Spain. Nucleic acid was either cDNA or gDNA, and it came from T cells, B-cell-depleted T cells, or PBMCs.

Original processing methods: How many nucleated cells were present was estimated from reference gene primer amplification. The assay was immunoSEQ multiplex PCR, and TCRdb's table has in-frame clones only and misses some. Clonal size and the V and J genes are those of that table, whereas D and trimming came from the DNA. Of about 82,000 clones in the sample, approximately 86% were seen once. V gave up 7 bases and J gave up 5 bases, with 18 bases separating them. Germline V gene data show CDR1 as GTSNPN and CDR2 as SVGIG (reference sequence). This CDR3 is built from 15 residues. The clonotype was recovered from a man aged 80 or over with active or convalescent COVID-19. The chain employs TRBV30 and TRBJ1-6, with D possibly TRBD1 on 6 matching bases. Sequences were obtained from peripheral blood. CDR3 amino acids: CASLGGHGNNSPLHF. The CDR3 DNA reads as TGTGCCTCATTGGGGGGGCATGGGAATAATTCACCCCTCCACTTT.